This passage covers 17 T cell receptor beta chains from one sample sequenced in a study of early T cells in non-severe SARS-CoV-2 infection. Using its own MiXCR run on the 5' RACE reads, TCRdb lists one record per CDR3 protein. The repertoire includes approximately 79,000 distinct CDR3 sequences, roughly 13% of them detected once, and around 1.2% sits in the top ten. Sequenced input: whole blood. The receptors derive from an adult who was a healthcare worker with PCR-confirmed SARS-CoV-2 infection or an uninfected control (not recorded which).

In its sample, this clonotype was seen a few times. The rearrangement joins TRBV27 to TRBJ1-4; D not certain. Germline V gene data show CDR1 as MNHEY and CDR2 as SMNVEV (reference sequence). V was shortened by 5 bases and J by 11 bases, with 24 bases between the two germline ends. CDR3 length equals 16 residues. The CDR3 here is CASSPAEPAGSRKLFF. In DNA form, the CDR3 reads TGTGCCAGCAGTCCTGCCGAACCAGCCGGGTCCCGGAAACTGTTTTTT.

V is TRBV28 and J is TRBJ2-7, with unresolved D. CDR3 length: 14 amino acids. Germline CDR1 MDHEN, CDR2 SYDVKM. Trimming left V 4 bases short and J 6 bases short, with 16 bases between. CDR3 residues: CASSSPMGIREQYF. The DNA for the CDR3 is TGTGCCAGCAGTTCCCCTATGGGGATCCGCGAGCAGTACTTC.

This clonotype was counted many times. The V gene is TRBV6-2 or TRBV6-3, the J gene TRBJ1-1, with D maybe TRBD1 (6 bases). Trimming cost V 2 bases and J 5 bases, with 12 bases left between them. Germline assignment: CDR1 MNHEY and CDR2 SVGEGT. The CDR3 totals 14 residues. CDR3 sequence: CASSYGGEETEAFF. The CDR3 DNA is TGTGCCAGCAGTTACGGGGGCGAGGAGACTGAAGCTTTCTTT.

Many counts were recorded for this clonotype. CDR3 in DNA: TGTGCCAGCAGCTTTAGCGGGAGGGCCTCCGGGGAGCTGTTTTTT. This gives the protein CASSFSGRASGELFF. The chain recombines TRBV7-2 with TRBJ2-2, with 11 bases aligning to TRBD2. The CDR3 sequence is 15 residues long. Germline CDR1 reads SGHTA; CDR2 reads FQGNSA. J lost 6 bases, V lost 3 bases, and 3 bases had no gene match.

This clonotype has at least ten counts. The rearrangement uses TRBV29-1 and TRBJ1-1; D uncertain. The CDR3 length is 14 residues. Trimming took 0 bases from V and 5 from J, leaving 13 bases between them. CDR1 and CDR2 (germline): SQVTM, ANQGSEA. DNA for the CDR3: TGCAGCGTTGAAGATCAAAGAGAGGGAACTGAAGCTTTCTTT. Translating it yields CSVEDQREGTEAFF.

CDR3 bases: TGTGCCAGCAGTCCGGACGGTTATGGCTACACCTTC. It translates to CASSPDGYGYTF. The gene calls are TRBV6-1 and TRBJ1-2; D not resolved. CDR1 is MNHNS, CDR2 SASEGT, per germline. V lost 5 bases and J lost 5, with 9 bases in between. This CDR3 contains 12 residues.

This clonotype was observed at least ten times. V is TRBV6-2 or TRBV6-3 and J is TRBJ2-7, with 7 bases matching TRBD1. Germline loops: CDR1 MNHEY, CDR2 SVGEGT. This CDR3 region has 14 residues. V dropped 0 bases and J dropped 6; count of bases not matched to a gene: 5. The CDR3 DNA sequence: TGTGCCAGCAGTTACTCGACAGGGTCAGCCGAGCAGTACTTC. Residues: CASSYSTGSAEQYF.

The chain combines TRBV24-1 with TRBJ2-3; D uncertain. CDR3 length: 14 amino acids. CDR1 is KGHDR and CDR2 is SFDVKD in the germline V gene. Trimming removed 3 bases from V and 6 bases from J, with 12 bases in between. The CDR3 protein is CATSDTSRLDTQYF. The CDR3 DNA is TGTGCCACCAGTGATACATCCAGGTTGGATACGCAGTATTTT.

This clonotype has a handful of counts. The rearrangement uses TRBV7-2 and TRBJ2-7; TRBD2 matches at 14 bases. The V gene's germline CDR1 is SGHTA and CDR2 FQGNSA. This CDR3 has 15 residues. The J segment lost 6 bases and the V segment lost 4 bases, leaving 5 bases of the junction unmatched. CDR3 bases: TGTGCCAGCAGCTCTCTTGGACTAGCGGGAGGCGAGCAGTACTTC. It encodes CASSSLGLAGGEQYF. The variable domain in full, completed from reference TRBV7-2 and TRBJ2-7, reads GAGVSQSPSNKVTEKGKDVELRCDPISGHTALYWYRQSLGQGLEFLIYFQGNSAPDKSGLPSDRFSAERTGGSVSTLTIQRTQQEDSAVYLCASSSLGLAGGEQYFGPGTRLTVT.

This clonotype has a handful of counts. The V gene is TRBV7-9, the J gene TRBJ2-1; TRBD2 matches 7 bases. There are 15 residues in the CDR3. CDR1 is SEHNR, CDR2 FQNEAQ, per germline (reference sequence). Trimming took 5 bases from V and 10 from J; bases not matched to a gene: 14. CDR3 protein: CASSRAGTTYGEQFF. The DNA for the CDR3 is TGTGCCAGCAGCCGGGCCGGGACTACCTACGGCGAGCAGTTCTTC. The full variable domain, its missing parts supplied by reference TRBV7-9 and TRBJ2-1, is DTGVSQNPRHKITKRGQNVTFRCDPISEHNRLYWYRQTLGQGPEFLTYFQNEAQLEKSRLLSDRFSAERPKGSFSTLEIQRTEQGDSAMYLCASSRAGTTYGEQFFGPGTRLTVL.

This clonotype was counted at least ten times. The J gene is TRBJ2-2, the V gene TRBV7-2, with 9 bases aligning to TRBD1. V shed 5 bases, J shed 4 bases, and the junction held 5 bases outside the gene matches. The CDR3 totals 15 residues. The germline CDR1 and CDR2 sequences are SGHTA and FQGNSA. Written as DNA, the CDR3 is TGTGCCAGCAGCATACAGGGGGCTGGCACCGGGGAGCTGTTTTTT. Translation: CASSIQGAGTGELFF.

In its sample, this clonotype was seen many times. The chain couples TRBV11-2 to TRBJ2-1; D could derive from TRBD1 or TRBD2 (5 bases each). This CDR3 has 13 amino acids. Germline CDR1 SGHAT, CDR2 FQNNGV. Trimming cost V 1 base and J 11 bases, with 12 bases left between them. The CDR3 DNA reads TGTGCCAGCAGCTTAGTGGGTACGGGACAGCAGTTCTTC. Encoded protein: CASSLVGTGQQFF. The entire variable domain, with the rest obtained from reference TRBV11-2 and TRBJ2-1, is as follows: EAGVAQSPRYKIIEKRQSVAFWCNPISGHATLYWYQQILGQGPKLLIQFQNNGVVDDSQLPKDRFSAERLKGVDSTLKIQPAKLEDSAVYLCASSLVGTGQQFFGPGTRLTVL.

This clonotype occurred many times. The V and J genes are TRBV19 and TRBJ1-5; D is perhaps TRBD1 (6 bases). Germline-derived CDR1 and CDR2 are LNHDA and SQIVND (reference sequence). This CDR3 is built from 13 residues. The V and J ends lost 6 bases and 5 bases respectively, with 11 bases between them. CDR3 bases: TGTGCCAGTAGCCGGGACACATATCAGCCCCAGCATTTT. Amino acids: CASSRDTYQPQHF.

The rearrangement uses TRBV27 and TRBJ2-7, with 8 bases lining up with TRBD2. V was pared by 4 bases and J by 2 bases, with 4 bases of the junction left unmatched. In germline, CDR1 is MNHEY, CDR2 SMNVEV (reference sequence). The CDR3 is made up of 14 amino acids. In DNA, the CDR3 is TGTGCCAGCAGTTCGAGCGGGAGCCCCTACGAGCAGTACTTC. Protein product: CASSSSGSPYEQYF.

This clonotype was observed many times. The V call is TRBV29-1, the J call TRBJ2-4; no clear D. Trimming removed 0 bases at V and 6 bases at J, with 3 bases between. The CDR3 sequence is 11 residues long. CDR1 is SQVTM, CDR2 ANQGSEA, per germline. The CDR3 sequence: CSVEDLNIQYF. CDR3 nucleotide sequence: TGCAGCGTTGAAGACCTAAACATTCAGTACTTC. Full variable domain (rest looked up from reference TRBV29-1 and TRBJ2-4): SAVISQKPSRDICQRGTSLTIQCQVDSQVTMMFWYRQQPGQSLTLIATANQGSEATYESGFVIDKFPISRPNLTFSTLTVSNMSPEDSSIYLCSVEDLNIQYFGAGTRLSVL.

This clonotype was seen more than once but under ten times. This chain connects TRBV6-6 to TRBJ2-1, with D perhaps TRBD2 (6 bases). CDR3 length equals 14 residues. Between the trimmed V and J ends, which lost 0 bases and 9 bases, there was a span of 12 bases. In germline, CDR1 is MNHNY, CDR2 SVGAGI (reference sequence). CDR3 sequence (DNA): TGTGCCAGCAGTTACTCGAGGAGGGAAACTGAGCAGTTCTTC. Encoded protein: CASSYSRRETEQFF.

This clonotype was seen only a few times. The genes are TRBV6-4 and TRBJ2-1, with TRBD2 as a possible D gene (6 bases). The CDR3 totals 14 residues. Trimming left V 4 bases short and J 8 bases short, with 15 bases between. Germline V gives CDR1 MRHNA, CDR2 SNTAGT. The CDR3 nucleotides read TGTGCCAGCAGTGGACTAGAAAGAAATTATGAGCAGTTCTTC. It encodes CASSGLERNYEQFF.